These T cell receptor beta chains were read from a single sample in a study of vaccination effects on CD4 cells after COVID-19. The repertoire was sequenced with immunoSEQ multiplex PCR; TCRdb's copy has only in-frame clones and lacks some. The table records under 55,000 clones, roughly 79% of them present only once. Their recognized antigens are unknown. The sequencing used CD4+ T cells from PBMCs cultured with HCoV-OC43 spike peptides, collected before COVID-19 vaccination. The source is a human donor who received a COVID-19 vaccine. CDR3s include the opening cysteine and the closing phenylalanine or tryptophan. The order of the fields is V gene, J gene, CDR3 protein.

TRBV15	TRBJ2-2	CATSRAGQNTGELFF
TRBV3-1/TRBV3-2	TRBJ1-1	CASSHHGENTEAFF
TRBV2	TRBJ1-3	CASSGQGGGNTIYF
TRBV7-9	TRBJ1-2	CASSLGAGQGTGYTF
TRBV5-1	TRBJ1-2	CASSLALPNYGYTF
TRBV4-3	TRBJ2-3	CASSLSTSTDTQYF
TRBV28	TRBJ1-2	CASNLLPGSSRDYGYTF
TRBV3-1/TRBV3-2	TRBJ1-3	CAISRGPGNTIYF
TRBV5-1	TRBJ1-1	CASSLGGNTEAFF
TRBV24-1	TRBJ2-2	CATSDPQGRELFF
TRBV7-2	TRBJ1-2	CASSSQGMGNYGYTF
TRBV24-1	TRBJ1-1	CATSDSGRSEAFF
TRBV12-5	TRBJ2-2	CASGQKGGQGAYIGELFF
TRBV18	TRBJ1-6	CASSPSYPGNSPLHF
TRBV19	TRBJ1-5	CASSIRTGDGIGNQPQHF
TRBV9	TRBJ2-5	CASSVFGSGGAGETQYF
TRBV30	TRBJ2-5	CAGGVGYSGTQYF
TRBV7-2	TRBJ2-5	CASSLAFSAETQYF
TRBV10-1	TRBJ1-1	CASRFGLNTEAFF
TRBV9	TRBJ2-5	CASSVDVGGETQYF
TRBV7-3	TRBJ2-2	CASSISDGTGELFF
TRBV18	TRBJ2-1	CASSFGQVTYNEQFF
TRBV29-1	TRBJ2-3	CSVDLGQDTQYF
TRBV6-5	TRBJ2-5	CASSPGLATLETQYF
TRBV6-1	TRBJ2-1	CASSEWRGAYNEQFF
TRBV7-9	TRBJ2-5	CASSLPRIQETQYF
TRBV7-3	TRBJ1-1	CASDWGPKNTEAFF
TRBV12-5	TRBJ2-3	CASGLTPDGTALGDTQYF
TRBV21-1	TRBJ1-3	CASSTQGHRYSTGSGNTIYF
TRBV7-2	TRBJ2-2	CASSFPSGGSGELFF
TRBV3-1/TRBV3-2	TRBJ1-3	CASSLGTYGSGNTIYF
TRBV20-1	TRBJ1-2	CSASGTGEDYGYTF
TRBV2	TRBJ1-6	CASSVRRGDSPLHF
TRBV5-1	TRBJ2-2	CASSLALEGGELFF
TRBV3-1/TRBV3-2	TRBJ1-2	CASSQDSGTWAAANYGYTF
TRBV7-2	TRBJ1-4	CASSRTGVNEKLFF
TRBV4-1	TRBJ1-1	CASSQETTGDTEAFF
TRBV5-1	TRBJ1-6	CASSLDREYSPLHF
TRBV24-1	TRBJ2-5	CATGGQGATQYF
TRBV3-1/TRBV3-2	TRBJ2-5	CASSLRTGQETQYF
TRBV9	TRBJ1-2	CASSAGAGVGYTF
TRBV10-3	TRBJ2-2	CAISDSDRDTGELFF
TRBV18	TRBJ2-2	CASSPRTGTNTGELFF
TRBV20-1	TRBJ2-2	CSASPNTGELFF
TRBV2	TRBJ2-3	CASSEVGGTDTQYF
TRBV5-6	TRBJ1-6	CASSFLGMVSDSPLHF